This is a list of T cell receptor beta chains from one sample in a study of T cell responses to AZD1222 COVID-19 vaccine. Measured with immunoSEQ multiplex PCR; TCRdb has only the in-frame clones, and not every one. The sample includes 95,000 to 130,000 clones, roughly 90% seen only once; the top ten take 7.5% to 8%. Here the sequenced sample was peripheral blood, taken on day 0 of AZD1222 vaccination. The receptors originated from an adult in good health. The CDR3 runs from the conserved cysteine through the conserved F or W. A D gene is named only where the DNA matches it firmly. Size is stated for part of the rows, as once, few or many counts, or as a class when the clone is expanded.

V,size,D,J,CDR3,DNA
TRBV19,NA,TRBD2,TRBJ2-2,CASSIDAGGPGELFF,TGTGCCAGTAGTATAGATGCGGGGGGGCCCGGGGAGCTGTTTTTT
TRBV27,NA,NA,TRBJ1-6,CASSLQSSYNSPLHF,TGTGCCAGCAGTTTACAGAGCTCCTATAATTCACCCCTCCACTTT
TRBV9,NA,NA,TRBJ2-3,CASSVGISSTDTQYF,TGTGCCAGCAGCGTAGGGATCTCAAGCACAGATACGCAGTATTTT
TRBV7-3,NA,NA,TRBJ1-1,CASSLSRGAPNTEAFF,TGTGCCAGCAGCTTATCGAGGGGAGCGCCGAACACTGAAGCTTTCTTT
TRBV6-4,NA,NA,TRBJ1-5,CASSDSGGNQPQHF,TGTGCCAGCAGTGACTCGGGGGGCAATCAGCCCCAGCATTTT
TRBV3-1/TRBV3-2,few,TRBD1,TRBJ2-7,CASSRSGQAYEQYF,TGTGCCAGCAGTCGCTCCGGACAGGCCTACGAGCAGTACTTC
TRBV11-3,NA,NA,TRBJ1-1,CASSLGSGTEAFF,TGTGCCAGCAGCTTAGGGAGTGGCACTGAAGCTTTCTTT
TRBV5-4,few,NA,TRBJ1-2,CASSLAGTFGYTF,TGTGCCAGCAGCTTGGCAGGGACCTTTGGCTACACCTTC
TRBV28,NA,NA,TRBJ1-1,CASSGGDTEAFF,TGTGCCAGCTCCGGGGGGGACACTGAAGCTTTCTTT
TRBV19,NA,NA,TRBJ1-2,CASSICPECGYTF,TGTGCCAGTAGTATCTGCCCCGAGTGCGGCTACACCTTC
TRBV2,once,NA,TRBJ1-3,CASKGLTGNTIYF,TGTGCCAGCAAGGGGCTTACTGGAAACACCATATATTTT
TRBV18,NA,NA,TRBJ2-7,CASSRDRGRVEQYF,TGTGCCAGCTCACGGGACAGAGGGAGGGTCGAGCAGTACTTC
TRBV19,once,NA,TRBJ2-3,CASSFMGGGTDTQYF,TGTGCCAGTAGTTTTATGGGGGGTGGCACAGATACGCAGTATTTT
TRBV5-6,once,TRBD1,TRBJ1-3,CASRGGQVSGNTIYF,TGTGCCAGCAGGGGTGGACAGGTCAGCGGAAACACCATATATTTT
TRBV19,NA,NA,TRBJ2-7,CASRTSSGSYEQYF,TGTGCCAGTAGGACATCCTCCGGCTCCTACGAGCAGTACTTC
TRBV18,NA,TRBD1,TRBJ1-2,CASSPQDRDRYTF,TGTGCCAGCTCACCACAGGACAGGGATCGCTACACCTTC
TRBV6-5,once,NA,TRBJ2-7,CASSYSSGGGLYEQYF,TGTGCCAGCAGTTACTCGAGTGGAGGGGGCTTGTACGAGCAGTACTTC
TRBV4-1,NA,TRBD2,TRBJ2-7,CASSQGFRGGDEQYF,TGCGCCAGCAGCCAAGGGTTTCGGGGAGGGGACGAGCAGTACTTC
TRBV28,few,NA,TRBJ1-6,CASSLEGVSSPLHF,TGTGCCAGCAGTTTAGAGGGCGTCAGTTCACCCCTCCACTTT
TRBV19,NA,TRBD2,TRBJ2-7,CASRETSGRAGQYF,TGTGCCAGTAGGGAGACTAGCGGGAGGGCCGGGCAGTACTTC
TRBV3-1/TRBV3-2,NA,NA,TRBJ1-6,CASSHENSPLHF,TGTGCCAGCAGCCATGAAAATTCACCCCTCCACTTT
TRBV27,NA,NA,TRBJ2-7,CASSPKAFSYEQYF,TGTGCCAGCAGTCCAAAGGCGTTTTCCTACGAGCAGTACTTC
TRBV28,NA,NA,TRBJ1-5,CASSQTASQPQHF,TGTGCCAGCAGCCAAACAGCCTCTCAGCCCCAGCATTTT
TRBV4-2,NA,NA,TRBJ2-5,CASSQAPGGGTQETQYF,TGTGCCAGCAGCCAAGCCCCAGGCGGGGGCACCCAAGAGACCCAGTACTTC
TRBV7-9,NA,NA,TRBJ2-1,CASSLNGRNEQFF,TGTGCCAGCAGCTTAAACGGCCGCAATGAGCAGTTCTTC
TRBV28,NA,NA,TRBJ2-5,CASAQGISWQETQYF,TGTGCCAGCGCGCAGGGGATAAGTTGGCAAGAGACCCAGTACTTC
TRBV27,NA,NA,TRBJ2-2,CASSLSAGGTGELFF,TGTGCCAGCAGTTTATCTGCAGGGGGGACCGGGGAGCTGTTTTTT
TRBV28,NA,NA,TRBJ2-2,CASSFGGTTGELFF,TGTGCCAGCAGTTTTGGGGGAACCACCGGGGAGCTGTTTTTT
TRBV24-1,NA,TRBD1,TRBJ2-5,CATSDFDRGYGGIEETQYF,TGTGCCACCAGTGATTTCGACAGGGGTTACGGAGGAATCGAAGAGACCCAGTACTTC